The clone carrying this T cell receptor beta chain turned up a few times. The antigen is undetermined. The source of the sample is a study of T cell repertoires in cytomegalovirus infection. Study overall: Matching HLA type, along with CMV infection, was indicated by public TCR beta signatures. General study results and limits: CMV-specific TCR beta clonotypes restricted by HLA-C dominated the ex vivo response.

TCRdb fed the reads into MiXCR, producing one record per CDR3 protein. The data contain roughly 140,000 distinct CDR3 sequences, around 22% of them singletons. Germline CDR1 and CDR2: SNHLY and FYNNEI. V was cut by 5 bases and J by 2 bases, with 15 bases left in between. The CDR3 extends over 15 amino acids. The clonotype comes from a human donor in good health (CMV status not recorded). Some clones in this sample may be carry-over from other donors' samples. V and J are TRBV2 and TRBJ2-5; TRBD1 might be the D (6 bases). The sample taken for sequencing was PBMCs. The CDR3 DNA sequence: TGTGCCAGCAGTAAATCCCCAGGGGCTCAAGAGACCCAGTACTTC. Translation gives CASSKSPGAQETQYF.